This TCR beta chain is from a study of low-dose radiotherapy and immunotherapy resistance in tumors. This clonotype was observed many times. This CDR3 is built from 14 residues. The ends were cut back, 6 bases at V and 3 bases at J, with 14 bases in the middle. CDR1 and CDR2 (germline): LNHDA, SQIVND (reference sequence). The sample's time point: before trial treatment. The donors' regimen was nivolumab, ipilimumab, aspirin, low-dose cyclophosphamide and low-dose radiotherapy. Inclusion covered patients whose advanced solid tumors lacked tumor-infiltrating lymphocytes. Covering alpha and beta chains, TRAV- and TRBV-specific primers were used for the first-strand cDNA. TCR amplification used 20 PCR cycles, a constant-region primer and a V-primer adapter. TCRdb redid the calling of the reads with MiXCR, one entry per CDR3 protein. In the table there are roughly 54,000 distinct CDR3 sequences, less than 25% of which are singletons.

The sequence was collected from a male donor with prostate cancer. This material consisted of PBMCs, taken before treatment. This rearrangement joins TRBV19 to TRBJ1-2; the D is unclear. The DNA of the CDR3 is TGTGCCAGTAGGACGGACGGAACATACTATGGCTACACCTTC. Translation gives CASRTDGTYYGYTF.